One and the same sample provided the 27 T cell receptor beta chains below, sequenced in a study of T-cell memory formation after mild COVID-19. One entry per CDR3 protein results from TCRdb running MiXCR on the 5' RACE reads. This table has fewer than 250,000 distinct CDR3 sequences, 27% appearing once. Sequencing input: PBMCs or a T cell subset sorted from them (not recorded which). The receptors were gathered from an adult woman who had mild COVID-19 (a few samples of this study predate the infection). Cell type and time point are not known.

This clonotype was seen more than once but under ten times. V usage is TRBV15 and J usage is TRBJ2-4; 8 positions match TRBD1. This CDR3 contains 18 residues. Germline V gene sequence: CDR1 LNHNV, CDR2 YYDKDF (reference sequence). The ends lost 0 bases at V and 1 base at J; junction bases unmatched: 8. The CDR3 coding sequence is TGTGCCACCAGCAGAGATCCGGACAGGGAATGGGCCAAAAACATTCAGTACTTC. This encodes CATSRDPDREWAKNIQYF.

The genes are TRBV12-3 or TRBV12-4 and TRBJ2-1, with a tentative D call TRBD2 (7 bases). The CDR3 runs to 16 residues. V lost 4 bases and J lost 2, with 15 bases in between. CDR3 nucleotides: TGTGCCAGCAGTTCCTTCCGGGGGGCGGCCTACAATGAGCAGTTCTTC. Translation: CASSSFRGAAYNEQFF.

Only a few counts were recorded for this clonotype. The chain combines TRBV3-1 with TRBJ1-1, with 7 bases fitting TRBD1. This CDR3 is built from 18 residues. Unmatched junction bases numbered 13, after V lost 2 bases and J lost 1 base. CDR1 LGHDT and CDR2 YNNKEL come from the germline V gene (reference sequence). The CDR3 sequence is CASSQRQGYLDRNTEAFF. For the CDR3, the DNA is TGTGCCAGCAGCCAACGACAGGGCTACCTTGATCGGAACACTGAAGCTTTCTTT.

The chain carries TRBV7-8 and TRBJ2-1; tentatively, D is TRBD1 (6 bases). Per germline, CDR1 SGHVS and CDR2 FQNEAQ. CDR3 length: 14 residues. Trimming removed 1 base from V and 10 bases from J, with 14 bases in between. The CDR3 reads CASSLGQGLGEQFF. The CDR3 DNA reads TGTGCCAGCAGCTTAGGTCAGGGGCTGGGGGAGCAGTTCTTC.

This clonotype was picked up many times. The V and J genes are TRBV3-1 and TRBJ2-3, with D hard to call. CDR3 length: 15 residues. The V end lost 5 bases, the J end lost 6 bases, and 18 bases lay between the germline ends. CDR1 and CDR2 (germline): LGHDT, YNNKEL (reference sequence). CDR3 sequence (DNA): TGTGCCAGCAGCTTCGCGGCCAACTTTGGGGATACGCAGTATTTT. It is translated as CASSFAANFGDTQYF.

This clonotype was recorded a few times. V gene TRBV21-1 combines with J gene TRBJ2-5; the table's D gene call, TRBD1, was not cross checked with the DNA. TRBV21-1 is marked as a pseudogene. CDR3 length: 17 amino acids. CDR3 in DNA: TGTGCCAGCAGCAAATGGAGGGGGGGCTCGCAAGAGGAGACCCAGTACTTC. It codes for CASSKWRGGSQEETQYF.

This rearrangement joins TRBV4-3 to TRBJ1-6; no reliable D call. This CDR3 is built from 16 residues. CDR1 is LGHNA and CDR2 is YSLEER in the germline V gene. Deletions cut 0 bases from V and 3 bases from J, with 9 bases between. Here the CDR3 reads CASSQDSTDYNSPLHF. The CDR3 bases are TGCGCCAGCAGCCAAGATTCAACCGACTATAATTCACCCCTCCACTTT.

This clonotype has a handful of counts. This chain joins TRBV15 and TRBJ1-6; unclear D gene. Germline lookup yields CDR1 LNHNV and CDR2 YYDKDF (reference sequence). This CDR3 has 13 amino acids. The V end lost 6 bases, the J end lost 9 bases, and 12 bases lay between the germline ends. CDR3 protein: CATSAEARSPLHF. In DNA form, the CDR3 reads TGTGCCACCAGTGCGGAGGCTCGTTCACCCCTCCACTTT. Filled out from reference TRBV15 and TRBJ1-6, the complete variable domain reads DAMVIQNPRYQVTQFGKPVTLSCSQTLNHNVMYWYQQKSSQAPKLLFHYYDKDFNNEADTPDNFQSRRPNTSFCFLDIRSPGLGDTAMYLCATSAEARSPLHFGNGTRLTVT.

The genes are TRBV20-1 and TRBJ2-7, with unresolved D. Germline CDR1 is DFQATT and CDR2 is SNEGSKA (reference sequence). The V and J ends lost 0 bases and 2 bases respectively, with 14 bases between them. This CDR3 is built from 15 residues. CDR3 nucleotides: TGCAGTGCTAGAGATCTCCAGGAACCAACCTACGAGCAGTACTTC. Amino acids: CSARDLQEPTYEQYF.

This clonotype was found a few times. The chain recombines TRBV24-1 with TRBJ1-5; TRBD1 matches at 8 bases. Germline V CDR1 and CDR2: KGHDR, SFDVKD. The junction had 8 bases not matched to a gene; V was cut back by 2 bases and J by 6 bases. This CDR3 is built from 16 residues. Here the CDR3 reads CATSDSRTGILQPQHF. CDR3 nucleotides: TGTGCCACCAGTGATTCGAGGACAGGGATTCTTCAGCCCCAGCATTTT.

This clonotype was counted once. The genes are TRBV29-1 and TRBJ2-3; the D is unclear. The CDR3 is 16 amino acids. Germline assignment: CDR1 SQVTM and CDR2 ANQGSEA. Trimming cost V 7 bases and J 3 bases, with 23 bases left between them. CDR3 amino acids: CSAVRNWALGTDTQYF. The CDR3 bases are TGCAGCGCCGTCAGAAATTGGGCATTGGGAACAGATACGCAGTATTTT.

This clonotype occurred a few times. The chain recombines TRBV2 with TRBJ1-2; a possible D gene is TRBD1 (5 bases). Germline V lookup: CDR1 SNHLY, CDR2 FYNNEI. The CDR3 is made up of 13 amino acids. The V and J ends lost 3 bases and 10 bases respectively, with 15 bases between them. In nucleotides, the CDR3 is TGTGCCAGCAGTGACAGGACACCAGATCTCTACACCTTC. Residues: CASSDRTPDLYTF.

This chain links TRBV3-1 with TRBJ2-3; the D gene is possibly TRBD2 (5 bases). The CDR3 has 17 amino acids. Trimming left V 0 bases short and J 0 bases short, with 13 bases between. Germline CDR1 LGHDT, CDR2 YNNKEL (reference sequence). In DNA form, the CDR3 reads TGTGCCAGCAGCCAAGACTGGATGCGGGCGAGCACAGATACGCAGTATTTT. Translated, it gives CASSQDWMRASTDTQYF.

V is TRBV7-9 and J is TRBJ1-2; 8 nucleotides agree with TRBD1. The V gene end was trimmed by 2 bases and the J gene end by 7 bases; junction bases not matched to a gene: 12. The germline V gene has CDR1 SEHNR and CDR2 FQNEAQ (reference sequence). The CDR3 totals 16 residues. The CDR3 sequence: CASSLPKDRDAGGYTF. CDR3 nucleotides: TGTGCCAGCAGCTTACCTAAGGACAGGGACGCTGGTGGCTACACCTTC.

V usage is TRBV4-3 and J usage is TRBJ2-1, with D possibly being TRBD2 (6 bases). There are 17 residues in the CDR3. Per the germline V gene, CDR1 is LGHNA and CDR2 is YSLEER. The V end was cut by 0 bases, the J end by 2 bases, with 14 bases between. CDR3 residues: CASSQDPWAGTYNEQFF. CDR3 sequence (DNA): TGCGCCAGCAGCCAAGATCCTTGGGCGGGAACCTACAATGAGCAGTTCTTC.

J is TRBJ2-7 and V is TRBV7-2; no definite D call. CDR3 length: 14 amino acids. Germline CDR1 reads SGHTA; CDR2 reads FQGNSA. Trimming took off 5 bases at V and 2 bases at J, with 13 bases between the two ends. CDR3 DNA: TGTGCCAGCAGCGTGGAGCCCCTAACCTACGAGCAGTACTTC. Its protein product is CASSVEPLTYEQYF.

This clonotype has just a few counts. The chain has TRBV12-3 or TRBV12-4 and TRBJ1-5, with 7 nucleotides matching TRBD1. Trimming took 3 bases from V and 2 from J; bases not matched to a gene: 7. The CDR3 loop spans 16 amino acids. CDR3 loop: CASSLSPDRGNQPQHF. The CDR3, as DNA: TGTGCCAGCAGTTTGTCCCCCGACAGGGGCAATCAGCCCCAGCATTTT.

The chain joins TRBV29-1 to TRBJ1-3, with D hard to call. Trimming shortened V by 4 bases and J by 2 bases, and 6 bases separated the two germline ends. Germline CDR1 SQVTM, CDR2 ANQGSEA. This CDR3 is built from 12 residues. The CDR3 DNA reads TGCAGCGTTGTGGTAACTGGAAACACCATATATTTT. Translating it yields CSVVVTGNTIYF.

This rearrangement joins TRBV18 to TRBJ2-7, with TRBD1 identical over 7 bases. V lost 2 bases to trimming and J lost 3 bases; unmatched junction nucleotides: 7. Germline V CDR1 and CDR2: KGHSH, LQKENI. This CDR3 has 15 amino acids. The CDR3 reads CASSPTGTAYYEQYF. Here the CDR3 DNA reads TGTGCCAGCTCACCAACCGGGACAGCATACTACGAGCAGTACTTC.

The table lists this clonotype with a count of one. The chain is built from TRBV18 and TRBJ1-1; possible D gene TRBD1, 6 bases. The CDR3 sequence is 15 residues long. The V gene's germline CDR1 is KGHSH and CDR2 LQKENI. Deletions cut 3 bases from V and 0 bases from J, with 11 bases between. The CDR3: CASSPTTGLNTEAFF. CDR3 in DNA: TGTGCCAGCTCACCCACGACAGGCCTGAACACTGAAGCTTTCTTT.

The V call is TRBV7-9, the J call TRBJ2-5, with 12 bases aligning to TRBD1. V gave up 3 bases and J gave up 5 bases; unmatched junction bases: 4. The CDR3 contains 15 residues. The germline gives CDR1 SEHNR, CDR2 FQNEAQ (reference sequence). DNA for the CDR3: TGTGCCAGCAGCTTTGGGACAGGGGGCTTGGAGACCCAGTACTTC. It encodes CASSFGTGGLETQYF.

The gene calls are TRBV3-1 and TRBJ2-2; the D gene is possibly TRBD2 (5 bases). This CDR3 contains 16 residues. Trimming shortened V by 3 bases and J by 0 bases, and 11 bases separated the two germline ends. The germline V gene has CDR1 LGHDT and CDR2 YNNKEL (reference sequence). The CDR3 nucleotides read TGTGCCAGCAGCCAGGCGGTGACTACGAACACCGGGGAGCTGTTTTTT. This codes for CASSQAVTTNTGELFF. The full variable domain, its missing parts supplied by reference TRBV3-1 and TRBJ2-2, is DTAVSQTPKYLVTQMGNDKSIKCEQNLGHDTMYWYKQDSKKFLKIMFSYNNKELIINETVPNRFSPKSPDKAHLNLHINSLELGDSAVYFCASSQAVTTNTGELFFGEGSRLTVL.

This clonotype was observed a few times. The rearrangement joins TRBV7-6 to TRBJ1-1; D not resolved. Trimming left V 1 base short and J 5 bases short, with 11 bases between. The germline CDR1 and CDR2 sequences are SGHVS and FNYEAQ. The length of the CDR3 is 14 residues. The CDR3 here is CASSLGRDGTEAFF. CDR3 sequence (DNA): TGTGCCAGCAGCTTAGGGAGAGATGGGACTGAAGCTTTCTTT.

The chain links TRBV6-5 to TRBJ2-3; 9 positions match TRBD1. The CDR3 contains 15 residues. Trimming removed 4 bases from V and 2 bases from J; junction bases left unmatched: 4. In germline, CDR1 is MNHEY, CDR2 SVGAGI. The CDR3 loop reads CASSLRQGVTDTQYF. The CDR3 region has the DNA TGTGCCAGCAGTTTACGACAGGGGGTCACAGATACGCAGTATTTT.

CDR3 nucleotide sequence: TGTGCCAGCAGCTTACCACAGGGGGCGAGTTCACCCCTCCACTTT. This sequence encodes CASSLPQGASSPLHF. V gene TRBV7-2 combines with J gene TRBJ1-6; 9 nucleotides align to TRBD1. V shed 2 bases and J 9 bases; nucleotides not matched to a gene: 5. This CDR3 contains 15 residues. From germline, CDR1 is SGHTA and CDR2 FQGNSA.

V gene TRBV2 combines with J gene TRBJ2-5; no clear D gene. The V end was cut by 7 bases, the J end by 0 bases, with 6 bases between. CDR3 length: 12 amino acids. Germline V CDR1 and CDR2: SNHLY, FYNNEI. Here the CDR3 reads CASTWYQETQYF. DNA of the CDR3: TGTGCCAGCACGTGGTACCAAGAGACCCAGTACTTC.

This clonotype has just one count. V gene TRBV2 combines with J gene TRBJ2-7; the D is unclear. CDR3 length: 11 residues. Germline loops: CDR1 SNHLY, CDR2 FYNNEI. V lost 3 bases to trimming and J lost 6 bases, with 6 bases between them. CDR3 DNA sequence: TGTGCCAGCAGTGAGGAGCCCGAGCAGTACTTC. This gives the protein CASSEEPEQYF. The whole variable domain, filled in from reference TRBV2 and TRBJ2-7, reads EPEVTQTPSHQVTQMGQEVILRCVPISNHLYFYWYRQILGQKVEFLVSFYNNEISEKSEIFDDQFSVERPDGSNFTLKIRSTKLEDSAMYFCASSEEPEQYFGPGTRLTVT.